The sequence of this TCR beta chain was determined in a study of blood T cells in healthy people across ages. Through a sample-barcoded 5' primer and a J-beta primer mix, a second PCR was run for about 7 to 12 cycles. TCRdb ran MiXCR on the 5' RACE reads and lists one entry per CDR3 protein. In the table there are about 720,000 distinct CDR3 sequences, 20% to 25% of which are singletons. V gave up 4 bases and J gave up 3 bases; unmatched junction bases: 7. Germline CDR1 SGHRS, CDR2 YFSETQ. This CDR3 has 15 residues. This clonotype was detected only once. Specimen: blood. The chain is built from TRBV5-1 and TRBJ2-3; the match to TRBD1 covers 8 bases. The sequence came from a man in his 70s in good health. The CDR3: CASSLSGGKTDTQYF. The CDR3 region has the DNA TGCGCCAGCAGCCTTTCAGGGGGCAAAACAGATACGCAGTATTTT. Full variable domain (remainder filled in from reference TRBV5-1 and TRBJ2-3): KAGVTQTPRYLIKTRGQQVTLSCSPISGHRSVSWYQQTPGQGLQFLFEYFSETQRNKGNFPGRFSGRQFSNSRSEMNVSTLELGDSALYLCASSLSGGKTDTQYFGPGTRLTVL.